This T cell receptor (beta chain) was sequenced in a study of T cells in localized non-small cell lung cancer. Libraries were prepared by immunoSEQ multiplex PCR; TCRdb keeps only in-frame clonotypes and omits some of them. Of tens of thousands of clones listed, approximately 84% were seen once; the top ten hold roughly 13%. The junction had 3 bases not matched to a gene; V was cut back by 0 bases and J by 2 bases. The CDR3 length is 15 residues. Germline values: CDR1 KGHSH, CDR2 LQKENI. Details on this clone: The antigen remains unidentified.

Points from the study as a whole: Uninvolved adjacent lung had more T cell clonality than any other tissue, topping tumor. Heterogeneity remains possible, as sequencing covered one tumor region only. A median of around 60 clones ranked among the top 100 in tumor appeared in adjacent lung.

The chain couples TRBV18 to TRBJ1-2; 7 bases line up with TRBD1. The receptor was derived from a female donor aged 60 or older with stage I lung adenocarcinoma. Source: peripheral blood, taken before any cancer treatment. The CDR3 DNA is TGTGCCAGCTCACCACCCGCGGGACAGAACTATGGCTACACCTTC. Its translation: CASSPPAGQNYGYTF.